Listed below are T cell receptor beta chains from one sample, sequenced in a study of T cells in Graves' hyperthyroidism and ophthalmopathy. In TCRdb, the multiplex PCR reads were re-called with MiXCR into one record per CDR3 protein. The table records almost 600,000 distinct CDR3 sequences, about half of them present only once. The sample was peripheral blood or thyroid tissue (not recorded which). The receptors derive from a young woman with Graves' hyperthyroidism. Both conserved end residues are part of each CDR3.

TRBV20-1,TRBJ1-3,CSAPGHSSGNTIYF
TRBV5-4,TRBJ1-5,CASSSLAIQETQHF
TRBV20-1,TRBJ1-2,CSGTGGYGYTF
TRBV27,TRBJ1-2,CASSADSGGYGYTF
TRBV11-1,TRBJ2-7,CASSLGRVGSVNEQYF
TRBV12-5,TRBJ2-7,CASGPQAGGGYEQYF
TRBV5-6,TRBJ1-4,CASSPTGQKEKLFF
TRBV6-1,TRBJ2-7,CASSEGTGSLYEQYF
TRBV12-5,TRBJ2-7,CASGPGTGTYEQYF
TRBV6-6,TRBJ1-1,CAISENAVSNTEAFF
TRBV9,TRBJ1-4,CASSLLTGADEKLFF
TRBV20-1,TRBJ2-6,CSARKPGTSGPGANVLTF
TRBV10-3,TRBJ2-7,CAISEGDYEQYF
TRBV2,TRBJ1-5,CASSPRLGTSNQPQHF
TRBV9,TRBJ2-7,CASSETSGTYEQYF
TRBV10-3,TRBJ2-7,CATQGDTYEQYF
TRBV9,TRBJ2-2,CASSVGLPGTGELFF
TRBV29-1,TRBJ2-5,CSQATGMETQYF
TRBV20-1,TRBJ2-7,CSARLGLAVYEQYF
TRBV7-2,TRBJ1-6,CASSLPPNSPLHF
TRBV12-3/TRBV12-4,TRBJ1-2,CASSLHRNYGYTF
TRBV29-1,TRBJ2-3,CSVDAGDGTDTQYF
TRBV7-9,TRBJ2-7,CASSPSTTRPPYEQYF
TRBV20-1,TRBJ2-7,CSAEASGRGTDTQYF
TRBV2,TRBJ1-2,CASSLRDRGNYGYTF
TRBV12-3/TRBV12-4,TRBJ1-3,CASTPGRGAGNTIYF
TRBV15,TRBJ1-1,CATSSGQNTEAFF
TRBV7-8,TRBJ1-4,CASSPTGSGEKLFF
TRBV9,TRBJ2-5,CASSPGPTSGRGETQYF
TRBV3-1,TRBJ2-5,CASSQGMTETQYF
TRBV20-1,TRBJ1-6,CSARVAGYNSPLHF
TRBV20-1,TRBJ1-3,CSARRLGGPDTGNTIYF
TRBV19,TRBJ2-7,CASSIERGAEQYF
TRBV9,TRBJ1-5,CASSAGGGLENQPQHF
TRBV18,TRBJ1-1,CASSFSAENTEAFF
TRBV29-1,TRBJ2-7,CSAALDEQYF
TRBV6-2/TRBV6-3,TRBJ2-5,CASYTTTDVRIGQYF
TRBV10-3,TRBJ2-7,CAITTSGRAYEQYF
TRBV5-8,TRBJ2-7,CAITRGGVHEQYF
TRBV15,TRBJ2-5,CATSRRDRGQETQYF
TRBV12-3/TRBV12-4,TRBJ2-5,CASTWTAETQYF
TRBV7-9,TRBJ2-2,CASSLATSNTGELFF